What follows are 23 T cell receptor beta chains derived from one specimen sequenced in a study of CD8+ T cells in alopecia areata. Treatment noted: oral pan-JAK inhibitor, 5-10 mg twice daily. Sequencing templates came from extracted RNA that was reverse transcribed into cDNA. Repertoires were generated with immunoSEQ multiplex PCR, while TCRdb's copy carries only in-frame clones and drops some. The table has roughly 100,000 clones, 86% seen once; the top ten hold around 10%. This specimen consisted of CD8+ T cells sorted from blood, obtained at approximately week 30, from a patient treated with tofacitinib. The receptors were sampled from a human donor with alopecia areata.

Details on this clone: In the same sample, other DNA sequences code for this CDR3. The chain links TRBV27 to TRBJ2-7; tentatively, D is TRBD1 (6 bases). V was trimmed by 4 bases and J by 2 bases, leaving 9 bases between them. The germline gives CDR1 MNHEY, CDR2 SMNVEV (reference sequence). CDR3 length: 13 residues. This CDR3 reads CASSSQGPYEQYF. CDR3 sequence (DNA): TGTGCCAGCAGTTCACAGGGACCCTACGAGCAGTACTTC.

The chain recombines TRBV19 with TRBJ2-2; perhaps TRBD1 as D (6 bases). The V and J ends lost 4 bases and 2 bases respectively, with 14 bases between them. In germline, CDR1 is LNHDA, CDR2 SQIVND (reference sequence). The CDR3 is 16 residues long. The CDR3 reads CASSTPGQINTGELFF. The CDR3 nucleotides are TGTGCCAGTAGTACGCCCGGACAGATAAACACCGGGGAGCTGTTTTTT.

The CDR3 protein is CASSSGRGTYEQYF. The CDR3 DNA sequence: TGTGCCAGCAGCTCGGGGAGGGGGACCTACGAGCAGTACTTC. The V and J genes are TRBV5-6 and TRBJ2-7, with D maybe TRBD2 (7 bases). Per the germline V gene, CDR1 is SGHDT and CDR2 is YYEEEE. This CDR3 is built from 14 residues. The V and J ends lost 3 bases and 2 bases respectively, with 12 bases between them.

The table lists this clone with a few counts. The V gene is TRBV2, the J gene TRBJ2-1, with a tentative D call TRBD2 (6 bases). CDR1 and CDR2 (germline): SNHLY, FYNNEI. The CDR3 has 12 residues. The germline V and J ends were trimmed by 5 bases and 6 bases, with 8 bases remaining between them. The CDR3 loop reads CASSLAANEQFF. In nucleotides, the CDR3 is TGTGCCAGCAGTTTAGCGGCCAATGAGCAGTTCTTC.

V usage is TRBV12-5 and J usage is TRBJ1-1; no clear D gene. The CDR3 length is 14 residues. Looked up from germline, CDR1 is LGHNT and CDR2 is FRNRAP. The V and J ends lost 3 bases and 8 bases respectively, with 16 bases between them. The CDR3 region has the DNA TGTGCTAGTGGTTTTCCCCCAATGCCGGACGAAGCTTTCTTT. This translates into CASGFPPMPDEAFF.

This rearrangement joins TRBV6-6 to TRBJ2-3, with D possibly being TRBD1 (6 bases). The CDR3 loop spans 16 amino acids. The V gene lost 4 bases and the J gene lost 6 bases, with 20 bases spanning the gap. Germline CDR1 is MNHNY and CDR2 is SVGAGI (reference sequence). CDR3 sequence (DNA): TGTGCCAGCAGTTTAACCAACAGGGCCGCGGCGGATACGCAGTATTTT. Protein product: CASSLTNRAAADTQYF.

The rearrangement links TRBV9 to TRBJ2-7, with a weak D call TRBD2 (5 bases). The germline V gene has CDR1 SGDLS and CDR2 YYNGEE. CDR3 size: 13 residues. The V gene lost 4 bases and the J gene lost 5 bases, with 13 bases spanning the gap. CDR3 amino acids: CASSLTSNHEQYF. DNA for the CDR3: TGTGCCAGCAGCCTAACTAGTAACCACGAGCAGTACTTC.

The gene calls are TRBV11-2 and TRBJ2-7; D is unclear. The CDR3 spans 14 residues. Trimming left V 1 base short and J 2 bases short, with 9 bases between. Germline loops: CDR1 SGHAT, CDR2 FQNNGV. CDR3 region: CASSLVGITYEQYF. CDR3 nucleotides: TGTGCCAGCAGCTTAGTGGGAATTACCTACGAGCAGTACTTC.

The V call is TRBV29-1, the J call TRBJ2-7; D is unclear. CDR3 length: 11 amino acids. Germline loops: CDR1 SQVTM, CDR2 ANQGSEA. V shed 7 bases and J shed 6 bases, with 13 bases lying between them. DNA for the CDR3: TGCAGCGGGGCCACGTCGGGCGAGCAGTACTTC. Protein product: CSGATSGEQYF.

This clone occurred a few times. This sequence joins TRBV10-3 and TRBJ2-7, with 9 bases aligning to TRBD2. Per the germline V gene, CDR1 is ENHRY and CDR2 is SYGVKD. With V trimmed by 0 bases and J by 5 bases, 8 bases remained unmatched. The CDR3 consists of 16 residues. CDR3 bases: TGTGCCATCAGTGAGTCTGGCGTAGCGGGAGTGGACGAGCAGTACTTC. Encoded protein: CAISESGVAGVDEQYF.

CDR3 amino acids: CASSRSREQFF. CDR3 sequence (DNA): TGTGCCAGCAGCAGGAGTAGGGAGCAGTTCTTC. The rearrangement joins TRBV21-1 to TRBJ2-1; TRBD2, as called in the table, went unchecked against the DNA. TRBV21-1 constitutes a pseudogene. The CDR3 spans 11 residues.

The chain has TRBV29-1 and TRBJ2-5; D gene unclear. The DNA end lines up better with TRBJ2-7; the J call may be wrong. The germline gives CDR1 SQVTM, CDR2 ANQGSEA. This CDR3 contains 9 residues. CDR3 loop: CSVAPEQYF. The DNA of the CDR3 is TGCAGCGTCGCGCCCGAGCAGTACTTC.

The chain has TRBV7-9 and TRBJ1-1; 7 positions match TRBD1. Germline assignment: CDR1 SEHNR and CDR2 FQNEAQ (reference sequence). V gave up 5 bases and J gave up 4 bases; unmatched junction bases: 10. The CDR3 totals 15 residues. CDR3 sequence reads: CASSHRKGAITEAFF. The CDR3 DNA reads as TGTGCCAGCAGCCATCGGAAGGGGGCGATCACTGAAGCTTTCTTT.

The chain combines TRBV11-1 with TRBJ2-2; 9 bases fit TRBD2. Germline V gene lookup returns CDR1 SGHAT and CDR2 FQDESV (reference sequence). The CDR3 has 16 amino acids. J lost 6 bases, V lost 5 bases, and 10 bases had no gene match. The CDR3 sequence: CASSPWTSEFPGELFF. In DNA, the CDR3 is TGTGCCAGCAGCCCCTGGACTAGCGAGTTCCCCGGGGAGCTGTTTTTT.

CDR3 sequence: CAWFNPRQNNEKLFF. CDR3 sequence (DNA): TGTGCCTGGTTTAACCCCCGACAGAATAATGAAAAACTGTTTTTT. This chain joins TRBV30 and TRBJ1-4; maybe TRBD1 (5 bases). The CDR3 covers 15 residues. CDR1 and CDR2 from the germline V gene are GTSNPN and SVGIG (reference sequence). With 5 bases removed from V and 4 bases from J, the gap between germline ends came to 17 bases.

The V and J genes are TRBV15 and TRBJ2-7, with 11 bases aligning to TRBD2. From germline, CDR1 is LNHNV and CDR2 YYDKDF (reference sequence). The CDR3 has 17 amino acids. J gave up 3 bases and V 3 bases, and 10 bases lay outside the gene matches. DNA of the CDR3: TGTGCCACCAGCAGTGACGCGACTAGCGGGGCTATCTACGAGCAGTACTTC. Its translation: CATSSDATSGAIYEQYF.

The chain is built from TRBV9 and TRBJ2-1; 7 nucleotides agree with TRBD2. V trimming: 0 bases; J trimming: 5 bases; junction bases outside the gene matches: 5. Per the germline V gene, CDR1 is SGDLS and CDR2 is YYNGEE. This CDR3 is 15 amino acids long. In DNA, the CDR3 is TGTGCCAGCAGCGTAGCGGGACTACCACACAATGAGCAGTTCTTC. Translation: CASSVAGLPHNEQFF.

This chain uses TRBV29-1 with TRBJ2-5; TRBD1 matches at 10 bases. The better agreement between TRBJ2-7 and the DNA end casts doubt on the J call. CDR1 is SQVTM, CDR2 ANQGSEA, per germline. The CDR3 totals 14 residues. The CDR3 DNA reads TGCAGCGCGGTTGGCGGGGACAGGGGCTACGAGCAGTACTTC. Amino acid sequence: CSAVGGDRGYEQYF.

The chain uses TRBV29-1 and TRBJ2-1; D gene unclear. Germline V gene data show CDR1 as SQVTM and CDR2 as ANQGSEA. Deletions cut 2 bases from V and 0 bases from J, with 5 bases between. The CDR3 totals 13 residues. The CDR3 region has the DNA TGCAGCGTTGAAACCGACTCCTACAATGAGCAGTTCTTC. Amino acid sequence: CSVETDSYNEQFF.

CDR3 residues: CASSSGGAGSYNEQFF. CDR3 sequence (DNA): TGTGCCAGCAGCTCAGGGGGGGCTGGGTCCTACAATGAGCAGTTCTTC. The rearrangement joins TRBV7-3 to TRBJ2-1; perhaps D is TRBD1 or TRBD2 (7 bases each). The CDR3 extends over 16 amino acids. V was shortened by 4 bases and J by 1 base, with 14 bases between the two germline ends. Germline V gene sequence: CDR1 SGHTA, CDR2 FQGTGA.

This chain uses TRBV9 with TRBJ1-5, with 10 bases lining up with TRBD1. The germline gives CDR1 SGDLS, CDR2 YYNGEE. V lost 2 bases and J lost 5; bases outside the gene matches: 13. The CDR3 loop spans 18 amino acids. In DNA form, the CDR3 reads TGTGCCAGCAGCGTCGGGTTAGGGACAGGGGTTTGGGATCAGCCCCAGCATTTT. Translating gives CASSVGLGTGVWDQPQHF.

This chain connects TRBV5-4 to TRBJ2-7; 10 nucleotides line up with TRBD1. This CDR3 has 15 residues. CDR1 SGHNT and CDR2 YYREEE come from the germline V gene (reference sequence). Unmatched junction bases numbered 6, after V lost 4 bases and J lost 2 bases. CDR3 nucleotide sequence: TGTGCCAGCAGCGACTGGACAGGGGGACCCTACGAGCAGTACTTC. It translates to CASSDWTGGPYEQYF.

The chain links TRBV6-5 to TRBJ2-3; the D gene is possibly TRBD2 (6 bases). Germline CDR1 and CDR2: MNHEY and SVGAGI. The CDR3 sequence is 15 residues long. V lost 4 bases, J lost 1 base, and 12 bases lay in between. CDR3 protein: CASSSYGGGTDTQYF. CDR3 DNA sequence: TGTGCCAGCAGTTCGTACGGAGGGGGCACAGATACGCAGTATTTT.